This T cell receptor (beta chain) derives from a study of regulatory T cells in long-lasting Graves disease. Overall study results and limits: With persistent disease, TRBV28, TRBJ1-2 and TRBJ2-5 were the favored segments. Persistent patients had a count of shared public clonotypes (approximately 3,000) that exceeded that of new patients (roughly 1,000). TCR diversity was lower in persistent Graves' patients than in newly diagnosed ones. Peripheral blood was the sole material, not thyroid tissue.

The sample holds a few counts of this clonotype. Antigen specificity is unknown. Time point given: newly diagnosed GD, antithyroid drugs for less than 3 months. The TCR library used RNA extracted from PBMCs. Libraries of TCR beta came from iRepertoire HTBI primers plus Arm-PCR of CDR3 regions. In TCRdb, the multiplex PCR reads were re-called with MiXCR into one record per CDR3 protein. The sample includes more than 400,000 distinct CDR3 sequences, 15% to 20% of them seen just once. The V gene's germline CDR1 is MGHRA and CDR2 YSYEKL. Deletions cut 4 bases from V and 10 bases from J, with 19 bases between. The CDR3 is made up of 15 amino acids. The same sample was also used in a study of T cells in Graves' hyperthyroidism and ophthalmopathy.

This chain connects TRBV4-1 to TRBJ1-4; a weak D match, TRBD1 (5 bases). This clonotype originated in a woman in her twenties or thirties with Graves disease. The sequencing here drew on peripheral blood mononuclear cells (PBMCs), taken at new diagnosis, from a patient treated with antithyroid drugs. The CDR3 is CASSPPGRGTGKLFF. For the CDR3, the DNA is TGCGCCAGCAGCCCCCCCGGGAGAGGGACCGGAAAACTGTTTTTT.